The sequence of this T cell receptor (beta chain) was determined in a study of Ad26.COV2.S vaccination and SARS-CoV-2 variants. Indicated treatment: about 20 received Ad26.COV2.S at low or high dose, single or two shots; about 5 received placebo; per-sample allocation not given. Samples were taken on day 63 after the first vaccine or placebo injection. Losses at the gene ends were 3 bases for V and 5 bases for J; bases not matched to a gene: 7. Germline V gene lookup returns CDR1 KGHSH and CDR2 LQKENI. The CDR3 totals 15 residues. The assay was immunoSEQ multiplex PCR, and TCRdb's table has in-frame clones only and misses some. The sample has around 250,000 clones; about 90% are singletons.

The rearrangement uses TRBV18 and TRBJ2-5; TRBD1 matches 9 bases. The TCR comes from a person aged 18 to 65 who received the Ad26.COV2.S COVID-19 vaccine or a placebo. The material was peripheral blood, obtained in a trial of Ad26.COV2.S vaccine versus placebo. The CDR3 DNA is TGTGCCAGCTCACCGCAACAGGGGGCGTGGGAGACCCAGTACTTC. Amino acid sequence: CASSPQQGAWETQYF. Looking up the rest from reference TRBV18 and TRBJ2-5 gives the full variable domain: NAGVMQNPRHLVRRRGQEARLRCSPMKGHSHVYWYRQLPEEGLKFMVYLQKENIIDESGMPKERFSAEFPKEGPSILRIQQVVRGDSAAYFCASSPQQGAWETQYFGPGTRLLVL.